The 10 T cell receptor beta chains below all came from one sample that was sequenced in a study of cytomegalovirus exposure and HLA in healthy donors. The PCR made use of 60 Vbeta and 13 Jbeta primers. Data came from immunoSEQ multiplex PCR; TCRdb stores just in-frame clones and leaves some out. The sample shows 130,000 to 150,000 clones, about three quarters of them seen only once. The sequencing sample was made of PBMCs. The receptors come from a man in his forties in good health and CMV-seropositive.

J is TRBJ2-7 and V is TRBV5-1; tentative D call: TRBD2 (5 bases). Germline V gene sequence: CDR1 SGHRS, CDR2 YFSETQ. This CDR3 is built from 15 residues. V lost 0 bases, J lost 0 bases, and 10 bases lay in between. The CDR3 reads CASSLGGQYSYEQYF. The CDR3 bases are TGCGCCAGCAGCTTGGGCGGGCAGTACTCCTACGAGCAGTACTTC.

This clone has only a few counts. The chain is built from TRBV29-1 and TRBJ2-3; a weak D match, TRBD2 (5 bases). V was trimmed by 6 bases and J by 0 bases, leaving 16 bases between them. The CDR3 has 15 residues. The V gene's germline CDR1 is SQVTM and CDR2 ANQGSEA. CDR3 coding DNA: TGCAGCGTCGTACTACTAGTCCGGAGCACAGATACGCAGTATTTT. Translation: CSVVLLVRSTDTQYF.

The gene calls are TRBV5-1 and TRBJ2-5, with D possibly being TRBD2 (6 bases). CDR1 is SGHRS and CDR2 is YFSETQ in the germline V gene. The CDR3 runs 17 residues. The V end was cut by 0 bases, the J end by 3 bases, with 18 bases between. CDR3 in DNA: TGCGCCAGCAGCTTGGCCATAGGCGGAGGGTCGAAAGAGACCCAGTACTTC. This codes for CASSLAIGGGSKETQYF.

V and J are TRBV9 and TRBJ1-2, with TRBD1 identical over 11 bases. The CDR3 length is 14 residues. V gave up 3 bases and J gave up 3 bases; unmatched junction bases: 1. From germline, CDR1 is SGDLS and CDR2 YYNGEE. This CDR3 is CASSGTGGHYGYTF. DNA for the CDR3: TGTGCCAGCAGCGGGACAGGGGGCCACTATGGCTACACCTTC. The variable domain in full, completed from reference TRBV9 and TRBJ1-2, reads DSGVTQTPKHLITATGQRVTLRCSPRSGDLSVYWYQQSLDQGLQFLIQYYNGEERAKGNILERFSAQQFPDLHSELNLSSLELGDSALYFCASSGTGGHYGYTFGSGTRLTVV.

This clone was recorded once. This sequence joins TRBV6-5 and TRBJ2-7; D not resolved. CDR1 and CDR2 from the germline V gene are MNHEY and SVGAGI. CDR3 length: 14 amino acids. V dropped 7 bases and J dropped 0 bases, with 13 bases sitting between them. The DNA of the CDR3 is TGTGCCAGCACAACCTCCCTTAGCTCCTACGAGCAGTACTTC. It encodes CASTTSLSSYEQYF.

The CDR3 DNA reads TGTGCCAGCAGTGCCCCAACAGGGCTCTTGAACACTGAAGCTTTCTTT. Protein: CASSAPTGLLNTEAFF. V is TRBV2 and J is TRBJ1-1; a possible D gene is TRBD1 (6 bases). CDR1 is SNHLY and CDR2 is FYNNEI in the germline V gene. The CDR3 length is 16 residues. V lost 4 bases and J 0 bases, leaving 15 bases between the germline ends.

This chain links TRBV5-1 with TRBJ2-1, with 11 bases that match TRBD2. CDR3 length: 16 residues. The ends lost 5 bases at V and 2 bases at J; junction bases unmatched: 6. Germline values: CDR1 SGHRS, CDR2 YFSETQ. CDR3 loop: CASSSRLAGTYNEQFF. In nucleotides, the CDR3 is TGCGCCAGCAGTTCTAGACTAGCGGGGACCTACAATGAGCAGTTCTTC.

A note on this clone: At one end, the junction sequence differs from germline, possibly due to a read error. Other DNA sequences in this specimen translate into the identical CDR3. This rearrangement joins TRBV19 to TRBJ1-1, with D possibly matching TRBD1 (6 bases). This CDR3 region has 13 residues. Germline V gene data show CDR1 as LNHDA and CDR2 as SQIVND (reference sequence). CDR3: CASSLSGDTEAFF. The CDR3 DNA sequence: TGTGCCAGTAGTCTCTCAGGGGACACTGAAGCCTTCTTT.

The chain employs TRBV10-3 and TRBJ2-2; D is perhaps TRBD2 (6 bases). Trimming removed 10 bases from V and 3 bases from J, with 12 bases in between. This CDR3 region has 13 residues. CDR1 and CDR2 from the germline V gene are ENHRY and SYGVKD. Here the CDR3 reads CATRLDYTGELFF. The CDR3 DNA follows: TGTGCCACCCGACTAGACTACACCGGGGAGCTGTTTTTT.

The V and J genes are TRBV7-9 and TRBJ2-7, with 7 positions matching TRBD1. CDR1 is SEHNR and CDR2 is FQNEAQ in the germline V gene (reference sequence). Trimming removed 1 base from V and 3 bases from J; junction bases left unmatched: 6. The CDR3 has 15 residues. The CDR3 protein is CASSLEATGIYEQYF. As DNA, the CDR3 is TGTGCCAGCAGCTTAGAGGCGACAGGGATCTACGAGCAGTACTTC. Combining the CDR3 with reference TRBV7-9 and TRBJ2-7 gives the whole variable domain DTGVSQNPRHKITKRGQNVTFRCDPISEHNRLYWYRQTLGQGPEFLTYFQNEAQLEKSRLLSDRFSAERPKGSFSTLEIQRTEQGDSAMYLCASSLEATGIYEQYFGPGTRLTVT.